The clone carrying this T cell receptor (beta chain) was seen many times. The record originates from a study of Graves' ophthalmopathy and Graves' hyperthyroidism. This CDR3 comprises 13 residues. Per germline, CDR1 KGHDR and CDR2 SFDVKD. Trimming pared 9 bases from V and 2 bases from J, leaving 10 bases between. RNA transcripts provided the template for amplifying TCR beta CDR3 regions. Investigators did first-round RT-PCR with HTBI primers, then second-round multiplex PCR. One entry per CDR3 protein, called by TCRdb with MiXCR from the multiplex PCR reads. The table has roughly 600,000 distinct CDR3 sequences, under 45% seen once.

Sequencing input: peripheral blood or thyroid tissue (not recorded which). This chain joins TRBV24-1 and TRBJ1-5; maybe TRBD1 (5 bases). The receptor comes from an adult man with Graves' hyperthyroidism. CDR3 bases: TGTGCCACCGGGGGTAGTGGCAATCAGCCCCAGCATTTT. It encodes CATGGSGNQPQHF.